This entry is about one T cell receptor beta chain. The data were taken from a study of regulatory T cells in long-lasting Graves disease. Time point meaning: newly diagnosed GD, antithyroid drugs for less than 3 months. Following extraction of RNA from PBMCs, that RNA was used to make the TCR library. Investigators prepared the TCR beta libraries by applying iRepertoire HTBI primers and Arm-PCR of CDR3 regions. Using its own MiXCR run on the multiplex PCR reads, TCRdb lists one record per CDR3 protein. The sample records roughly 380,000 distinct CDR3 sequences, 16% being singletons. The germline gives CDR1 MNHEY, CDR2 SVGAGI. The CDR3 has 17 residues. V gave up 0 bases and J gave up 1 base; unmatched junction bases: 6. This same sample was also part of a study on T cells in Graves' hyperthyroidism and ophthalmopathy. In that study: Model output signaled ophthalmopathy a median about seven months ahead of onset.

The specimen was peripheral blood mononuclear cells (PBMCs), collected at new diagnosis, from a patient treated with antithyroid drugs. This clonotype originated in a man aged 40-50 years with Graves disease. The chain combines TRBV6-5 with TRBJ2-5; 9 bases align to TRBD1. This CDR3 reads CASSYSIGTGIQETQYF. CDR3 DNA: TGTGCCAGCAGTTACTCGATCGGGACAGGGATCCAAGAGACCCAGTACTTC.